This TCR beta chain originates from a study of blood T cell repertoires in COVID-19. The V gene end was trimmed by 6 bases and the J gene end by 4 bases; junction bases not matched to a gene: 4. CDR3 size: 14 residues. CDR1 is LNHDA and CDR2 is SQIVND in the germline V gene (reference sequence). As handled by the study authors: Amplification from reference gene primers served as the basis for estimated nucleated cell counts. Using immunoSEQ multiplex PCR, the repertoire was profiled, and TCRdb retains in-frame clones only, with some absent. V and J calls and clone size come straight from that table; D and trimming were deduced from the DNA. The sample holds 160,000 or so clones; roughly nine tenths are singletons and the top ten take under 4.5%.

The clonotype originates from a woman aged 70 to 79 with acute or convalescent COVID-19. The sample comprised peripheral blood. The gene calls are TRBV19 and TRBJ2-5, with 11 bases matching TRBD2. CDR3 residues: CASRGLAGTETQYF. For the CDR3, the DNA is TGTGCCAGTAGAGGACTAGCGGGTACAGAGACCCAGTACTTC.